The entry that follows covers one T cell receptor (beta chain) sequence. The sort gate was single viable CD3+CD4+CD8-CD45RO+ cells for memory CD4+ T cells. Positive selection with CD4 microbeads enriched total CD4+ T cells. Clones were sequenced by immunoSEQ multiplex PCR, and TCRdb holds only the in-frame ones, with some missing. The data contain about 61,000 clones, about 81% of them singletons. V lost 1 base, J lost 9 bases, and 5 bases stayed unmatched. The CDR3 contains 14 residues. Germline V gene lookup returns CDR1 SGHTA and CDR2 FQGNSA. This record belongs to a study of memory CD4+ T cells and cytomegalovirus serostatus.

Sample: memory CD4+ T cells from blood. V and J are TRBV7-2 and TRBJ2-7; 11 bases fit TRBD2. This receptor was taken from an adult in good health and CMV-seronegative. The CDR3 coding sequence is TGTGCCAGCAGCTTAGGGGCTAGCGGGGGGCGGCAGTACTTC. Protein sequence: CASSLGASGGRQYF.